The 2 T cell receptor beta chains below all came from one sample that was sequenced in a study of CD8+CD57+ T cells in acquired aplastic anemia. Genomic DNA provided the template from which TCR beta VDJ and CDR3 profiles were obtained. TCRdb used MiXCR to reprocess the reads, holding one entry per CDR3 protein. The sample records around 250,000 distinct CDR3 sequences, less than 85% being singletons. For sequencing, patients were chosen who had shown expansion of CD8+CD57+ cells by flow cytometry. Sequencing was performed on sorted CD4+, CD8+, or CD8+CD57+ T cells (not recorded which) from PBMCs. The source of these receptors is a human donor with aplastic anemia.

A note on this clonotype: This CDR3 fails to terminate in the conserved phenylalanine or tryptophan, so it likely reflects a read error. The DNA is omitted, as the CDR3 cannot be located on it reliably, and the CDR3 follows TCRdb's listing. The V and J genes are TRBV7-2 and TRBJ2-3; the table's D call of TRBD1 was not tested on the DNA. Germline V gene sequence: CDR1 SGHTA, CDR2 FQGNSA. Including both end residues, the CDR3 is 13 amino acids long. The CDR3 spells CASSLGQAYIRYT.

A word on this clonotype: A read error may produce the germline difference seen at one junction end. This chain connects TRBV7-3 to TRBJ2-3; D possibly uses TRBD1 or TRBD2 (7 bases each). Germline CDR1 SGHTA, CDR2 FQGTGA. The CDR3 consists of 13 residues. CDR3 DNA sequence: TGTGCCAGCGGGGGAGGGGGCAACGCTGTGGAGCATTTT. Translated, it gives CASGGGGNAVEHF. Variable domain in full (rest from reference TRBV7-3 and TRBJ2-3): GAGVSQTPSNKVTEKGKYVELRCDPISGHTALYWYRQSLGQGPEFLIYFQGTGAADDSGLPNDRFFAVRPEGSVSTLKIQRTERGDSAVYLCASGGGGNAVEHFGPGTRLTVL.